The entry below gives a single T cell receptor beta chain sequence along with its context. No antigen is known for it. Per-nucleotide qualities are absent, and no much larger clonotype sits a single base away. The record originates from a study of CD8+ T cells in alopecia areata (dated by TCRdb to about 2018). Looking at the study overall: Treated patients were enrolled in an open-label pilot trial of oral tofacitinib, 5 to 10 mg twice daily, for moderate-to-severe alopecia areata. immunoSEQ multiplex PCR using 35 Vbeta forward primers and 13 Jbeta reverse primers was used to amplify TCRbeta CDR3 regions. Human TCRbeta sequencing covered scalp tissue and sorted CD4+ and CD8+ peripheral blood T cells from patchy and totalis/universalis alopecia areata patients and healthy controls. RNA was extracted with the PAXgene miRNA kit for fixed scalp, the miRNeasy kit for PBMCs, and the RNeasy kit for mouse skin. To study T cell clonal expansion in alopecia areata, the researchers applied high-throughput TCRbeta sequencing to both the C3H/HeJ mouse model and human patients. Scalp clonality was compared across normal scalp (n=4), patchy alopecia areata scalp (n=8), and alopecia totalis/universalis scalp (n=8). Biopsies were taken from tofacitinib-treated patients at baseline and at 4 and 24 weeks of treatment, and a later scalp biopsy was taken in several of the tofacitinib-treated patients. Patients stayed on tofacitinib for 6 to 18 months and then had 6 months of follow-up off drug so that delayed response and recurrence could be assessed. Here is what the overall study found, with its caveats: Higher clonality and more expanded CD8+ clones were observed in lesional scalp than in normal scalp, particularly in alopecia totalis/universalis, a finding suggestive of antigenic drive. Resident alphabeta T cells in normal human skin are also sequenced, complicating scalp TCR repertoire analysis, unlike mouse skin dominated by gammadelta T cells. Shared TCR sequences between patients were less evident than in mice, which may be partly attributable to HLA diversity in the patient population.

The library was generated by the immunoSEQ multiplex PCR assay. For TCR sequencing, RNA was extracted from every sample and reverse transcribed into cDNA to serve as template. SuperScript III was used for first-strand cDNA synthesis, primed with a 2:1 mix of oligo-dT and random hexamers. A synthetic immune receptor repertoire was used to gauge amplification bias, and whatever bias remained was removed computationally. The authors' pipeline ran thus. Raw reads were preprocessed to remove errors, and CDR3 was defined by IMGT conventions from the conserved cysteine to phenylalanine. Clonality was computed by normalizing Shannon entropy by log2 of the number of productive unique TCRs and subtracting the result from 1. Whether scalp clones were CD4 or CD8 was inferred by matching scalp TCRbeta sequences against CD4 and CD8 repertoires sorted from blood. Drawn from immuneACCESS, this table holds only the in-frame rearrangements with V and J called that TCRdb kept. Clones are partly lost; checked studies trace under half to an unresolved V gene and leave the rest unexplained. V and J calls and clone size come straight from that table; D and trimming were deduced from the DNA. The sample yields tens of thousands of clones; 50% to 75% were counted once. Of the sample, roughly 15% is held by the ten largest clones.

The meaning of the sample's time point label: baseline before oral tofacitinib. Peripheral blood and lesional scalp punch biopsies were obtained from patients with alopecia areata. PBMCs were isolated by density centrifugation and stained for CD3, CD4 and CD8, after which CD4+ and CD8+ T cells were sorted on a FACSAria. There are 11 amino acids in the CDR3, from cysteine to phenylalanine inclusive. Kept here is only the CDR3 DNA, which spans 33 bases and is read in frame from base 1. Trimming removed 4 bases from V and 4 bases from J, leaving 4 bases between the germline ends. The germline V gene gives CDR1 as MGHRA and CDR2 as YSYEKL.

The sample consisted of CD8+ T cells sorted from blood, taken at week 0. The chain employs TRBV4-1 and TRBJ1-2; the D gene remains uncertain. The TCR comes from a human donor with alopecia areata. CDR3 loop: CASSPIYGYTF. At the DNA level, the sequence is TGCGCCAGCAGCCCAATCTATGGCTACACCTTC.